This TCR beta chain was sequenced in a study of T-cell reconstitution after alpha-beta-depleted transplantation in children (TCRdb year 2016). Describing the broader study: T-cell immune reconstitution after TCRalphabeta/CD19-depleted allogeneic hematopoietic cell transplantation in children was quantitatively tracked in the study by means of TCR repertoire profiling.

The method behind the library was PCR. TCRdb records Illumina HiSeq 2500 as the sequencer. TCR libraries were prepared with molecular barcoding, using unique molecular identifiers to normalize TCRbeta repertoire quantification. TCRdb reran the public reads through fastp at Q25 and MiXCR, keeping productive beta chains. Each record represents a unique CDR3 protein, reported with the most common genes and DNA among its rows. Within this sample are approximately 800,000 distinct CDR3 sequences, with under 20% of them counted one time only. The top ten clonotypes cover 5% of the sample. The treatment or condition label here, explained by the study, means: allogeneic hematopoietic cell transplantation with graft depleted of TCRalphabeta T cells and CD19 B cells. The children who served as transplant recipients had been given grafts of TCRalphabeta/CD19-depleted allogeneic hematopoietic cells. What the research found in general, with its limitations: Hyperexpanded clone frequencies declined over subsequent months; after one year, T-cell counts and TCRbeta diversity were mostly attributed to newly produced T cells. The apparently early alphabetaT-cell count recovery about two months after transplant was reportedly dependent on only several hundred rapidly expanded clones derived from non-depleted graft cells. In some patients, the high TCRbeta diversity seen at day 60 was put down to recipient T cells and intrathymic progenitors that had survived conditioning.

This clonotype has a handful of counts. The clone's antigen remains unknown. No much larger clone is present one base from it, and per-base qualities are unavailable. The receptor comes from a male patient aged 10 to 17 who had a stem cell transplant for acute lymphoblastic leukemia, so the T cells may come from the graft donor. The sample in question was PBMCs, mostly from graft donor cells, obtained 360 days after TCRalphabeta/CD19-depleted stem cell transplant.

At the DNA level, the sequence is TGTGCCAGCAGTTACTACAGACAGGGTTACAGCGAGCAGTACTTC. The encoded protein is CASSYYRQGYSEQYF. The rearrangement combines TRBV6-5 with TRBJ2-7; TRBD1 matches 7 bases in the middle. The CDR3 contains 15 residues, cysteine and phenylalanine counted. CDR3 DNA only is kept here, 45 bases in frame from base 1. The germline V gene yields MNHEY for CDR1 and SVGAGI for CDR2. Germline trimming: 1 base from V, 6 bases from J; junction bases outside gene matches: 9.